The rows below give T cell receptor beta chains drawn from one sample of a study of human T cells and chemical hapten exposure. TCRdb reanalysed the RACE reads using MiXCR and keeps one entry per CDR3 protein. There are roughly 200,000 distinct CDR3 sequences in the sample; 20% to 25% occur only once, and approximately 6.4% lies in the top ten. The material sequenced was whole blood, taken in connection with sensitization to the hapten diphenylcyclopropenone (DPC). Receptor source: a woman aged 45 to 65 with alopecia areata. Some clones in this sample may be carry-over from other donors' samples. Both conserved end residues are part of each CDR3. Fields, in order: clone size, J gene, V gene, D gene, CDR3 protein, CDR3 DNA. The D gene is left open where the match is weak. For some rows the clone size is stated as once, few or many, or as a class when expanded; others skip it.

NA	TRBJ2-7	TRBV7-9	NA	CASSSGTVDTYEQYF	TGTGCCAGCAGCTCTGGGACCGTCGATACCTACGAGCAGTACTTC
NA	TRBJ2-7	TRBV7-2	NA	CASSLEDFSSYEQYF	TGTGCCAGCAGCTTAGAGGACTTCAGCTCCTACGAGCAGTACTTC
once	TRBJ2-7	TRBV29-1	TRBD2	CSVGWGLAGSYEQYF	TGCAGCGTTGGTTGGGGTCTAGCGGGCTCCTACGAGCAGTACTTC
NA	TRBJ2-1	TRBV7-2	NA	CASSPGTSNEQFF	TGTGCCAGCAGCCCCGGGACCTCTAATGAGCAGTTCTTC
few	TRBJ1-2	TRBV7-2	NA	CASSLDNRGTYGYTF	TGTGCCAGCAGCTTAGATAATCGGGGGACGTATGGCTACACCTTC
NA	TRBJ1-2	TRBV12-3/TRBV12-4	NA	CASTLGPLYGYTF	TGTGCCAGCACTCTCGGGCCCCTCTATGGCTACACCTTC
NA	TRBJ2-3	TRBV20-1	NA	CSARTGSNHPDTQYF	TGCAGTGCTAGAACCGGGAGCAACCATCCAGATACGCAGTATTTT
NA	TRBJ2-7	TRBV11-1	TRBD1	CASSLLRPGQGNYEQYF	TGTGCCAGCAGCTTACTAAGACCGGGACAGGGAAACTACGAGCAGTACTTC
NA	TRBJ2-3	TRBV29-1	NA	CSVAQTSTDTQYF	TGCAGCGTTGCCCAGACTAGCACAGATACGCAGTATTTT
NA	TRBJ1-6	TRBV12-3/TRBV12-4	TRBD1	CASSSGQGRANSPLHF	TGTGCCAGCAGTAGCGGACAGGGGAGGGCTAATTCACCCCTCCACTTT
few	TRBJ2-5	TRBV28	NA	CASSLSRTTTQYF	TGTGCCAGCAGTTTATCTCGGACCACTACCCAGTACTTC
NA	TRBJ1-1	TRBV6-5	NA	CASSYSPADTEAFF	TGTGCCAGCAGTTACTCTCCAGCCGACACTGAAGCTTTCTTT
many	TRBJ1-5	TRBV2	TRBD1	CASSRDSNQPQHF	TGTGCCAGCAGTAGGGACAGTAATCAGCCCCAGCATTTT
many	TRBJ1-1	TRBV6-5	NA	CASLRTENTEAFF	TGTGCCAGTCTTAGGACGGAGAACACTGAAGCTTTCTTT
NA	TRBJ2-1	TRBV5-1	TRBD2	CASSLTSGSAGEQFF	TGCGCCAGCAGCTTGACTAGCGGGAGTGCGGGTGAGCAGTTCTTC
NA	TRBJ1-6	TRBV12-3/TRBV12-4	NA	CASSLRAGDNSPLHF	TGTGCCAGCAGTTTAAGGGCAGGGGATAATTCACCCCTCCACTTT